The 8 T cell receptor beta chains below come from one sample, sequenced in a study of OX40 agonist ivuxolimab in advanced cancers. The method was immunoSEQ multiplex PCR; TCRdb's version includes in-frame clones alone and lacks a portion of them. Here the sample spans 40,000 to 60,000 clones, around 91% being singletons. The sequenced sample was CD4+ or CD8+ T cells sorted from blood, obtained in a trial of the OX40 agonist ivuxolimab. The receptors derive from an adult with an advanced solid tumor such as melanoma, head and neck, liver or kidney cancer.

This chain joins TRBV5-4 and TRBJ2-1; unclear D gene. The CDR3 spans 15 residues. V was cut by 0 bases and J by 3 bases, with 10 bases left in between. Per the germline V gene, CDR1 is SGHNT and CDR2 is YYREEE (reference sequence). The CDR3 is CASSLDSQNYNEQFF. CDR3 nucleotide sequence: TGTGCCAGCAGCTTGGACAGTCAGAACTACAATGAGCAGTTCTTC.

V usage is TRBV2 and J usage is TRBJ2-3; TRBD2 agrees at 14 bases. In germline, CDR1 is SNHLY, CDR2 FYNNEI. The CDR3 consists of 15 residues. J gave up 1 base and V 6 bases, and 0 bases lay outside the gene matches. CDR3 sequence (DNA): TGTGCCAGCAGGGGACTAGCGGGGGGCACAGATACGCAGTATTTT. It encodes CASRGLAGGTDTQYF.

The V gene is TRBV27, the J gene TRBJ1-2; D uncertain. The germline V gene encodes CDR1 MNHEY and CDR2 SMNVEV (reference sequence). The CDR3 is 18 residues long. V lost 6 bases, J lost 1 base, and 24 bases lay in between. CDR3 in amino acids: CASRRTLPPEDSNYGYTF. The DNA of the CDR3 is TGTGCCAGCAGGAGGACCTTGCCCCCCGAGGATAGTAACTATGGCTACACCTTC.

This sequence joins TRBV5-1 and TRBJ2-5, with D uncertain. This CDR3 region has 12 residues. The germline V gene encodes CDR1 SGHRS and CDR2 YFSETQ. The ends were cut back, 4 bases at V and 6 bases at J, with 10 bases in the middle. In DNA, the CDR3 is TGCGCCAGCAGCCGTTCTGGGCAGACCCAGTACTTC. Protein sequence: CASSRSGQTQYF.

V gene TRBV6-6 combines with J gene TRBJ1-4; TRBD1 aligns across 10 bases. This CDR3 spans 16 amino acids. The V gene's germline CDR1 is MNHNY and CDR2 SVGAGI (reference sequence). J lost 4 bases, V lost 5 bases, and 7 bases had no gene match. CDR3 in DNA: TGTGCCAGCAGTCCGGGACAGGGGAGGGGTAATGAAAAACTGTTTTTT. Translating gives CASSPGQGRGNEKLFF.

The V gene is TRBV6-1, the J gene TRBJ2-5, with 7 bases matching TRBD1. Germline assignment: CDR1 MNHNS and CDR2 SASEGT. After removal of 4 bases from V and 5 bases from J, the junction contained 10 bases not matched to a gene. There are 15 residues in the CDR3. CDR3 in DNA: TGTGCCAGCAGTGCTGAGACAGGGTTATACGAGACCCAGTACTTC. Translation: CASSAETGLYETQYF.

The chain uses TRBV25-1 and TRBJ1-1; a weak D match, TRBD1 (6 bases). Germline V lookup: CDR1 MGHDK, CDR2 SYGVNS. There are 13 residues in the CDR3. With 3 bases removed from V and 10 bases from J, the gap between germline ends came to 15 bases. This chain's CDR3 is CASSDGTRAGAFF. The CDR3 DNA reads as TGTGCCAGCAGTGACGGGACAAGGGCTGGAGCTTTCTTT.

This chain uses TRBV5-4 with TRBJ1-2; perhaps TRBD1 as D (6 bases). Germline CDR1 SGHNT, CDR2 YYREEE (reference sequence). The CDR3 loop spans 14 amino acids. Trimming cost V 4 bases and J 5 bases, with 15 bases left between them. For the CDR3, the DNA is TGTGCCAGCAGCCTTGAGCAGGGGTTTTATGGCTACACCTTC. Its protein is CASSLEQGFYGYTF. Based on the CDR3 plus reference TRBV5-4 and TRBJ1-2, the full variable domain is ETGVTQSPTHLIKTRGQQVTLRCSSQSGHNTVSWYQQALGQGPQFIFQYYREEENGRGNFPPRFSGLQFPNYSSELNVNALELDDSALYLCASSLEQGFYGYTFGSGTRLTVV.